The 10 T cell receptor beta chains below come from one sample, sequenced in a study of blood T cell repertoires in COVID-19. Profiled with immunoSEQ multiplex PCR; TCRdb holds only in-frame clones, not every one. The data hold more than 150,000 clones, with around 87% observed a single time. Sample: peripheral blood. All receptors come from a man aged 35 to 55 with active or convalescent COVID-19.

This rearrangement joins TRBV27 to TRBJ1-5, with a tentative D call TRBD1 (5 bases). The CDR3 is made up of 15 amino acids. Germline CDR1 reads MNHEY; CDR2 reads SMNVEV (reference sequence). Trimming shortened V by 2 bases and J by 1 base, and 9 bases separated the two germline ends. This CDR3 reads CASSLGRESNQPQHF. As DNA, the CDR3 is TGTGCCAGCAGTTTAGGCAGGGAAAGCAATCAGCCCCAGCATTTT.

The chain couples TRBV5-5 to TRBJ2-7; D is perhaps TRBD2 (7 bases). The germline V gene encodes CDR1 SGHKS and CDR2 YYEKEE (reference sequence). The CDR3 is 15 amino acids. Deletions cut 4 bases from V and 6 bases from J, with 20 bases between. The CDR3 nucleotides read TGTGCCAGCAGCCCGTCGGGGGGCACGCGTGGCGAGCAGTACTTC. Translated: CASSPSGGTRGEQYF.

This clone has only a few counts. The genes are TRBV27 and TRBJ1-3; D gene ambiguous. The CDR3 covers 16 residues. The V gene lost 4 bases and the J gene lost 0 bases, with 13 bases spanning the gap. Looked up from germline, CDR1 is MNHEY and CDR2 is SMNVEV (reference sequence). The CDR3 spells CASSSLPLYSGNTIYF. The CDR3 DNA follows: TGTGCCAGCAGTTCCCTCCCTCTCTACTCTGGAAACACCATATATTTT.

The chain links TRBV27 to TRBJ1-4; 9 nucleotides agree with TRBD1. Per the germline V gene, CDR1 is MNHEY and CDR2 is SMNVEV (reference sequence). The CDR3 has 15 residues. V lost 0 bases, J lost 7 bases, and 3 bases stayed unmatched. CDR3 protein: CASSLSGTGFEKLFF. As DNA, the CDR3 is TGTGCCAGCAGTTTATCCGGGACAGGGTTTGAAAAACTGTTTTTT.

The genes are TRBV10-3 and TRBJ1-2, with TRBD1 matching 8 bases. This CDR3 contains 13 residues. The germline gives CDR1 ENHRY, CDR2 SYGVKD. V was clipped by 11 bases and J by 6 bases; unmatched bases: 11. The CDR3 loop reads CASTDRESDGYTF. CDR3 DNA sequence: TGTGCCTCGACGGACAGGGAGTCAGATGGCTACACCTTC.

CDR3 amino acids: CASSQDRAEKLFF. In DNA, the CDR3 is TGCGCCAGCAGCCAAGATAGAGCAGAAAAACTGTTTTTT. The V gene is TRBV4-1, the J gene TRBJ1-4; D is unclear. Trimming cost V 0 bases and J 8 bases, with 7 bases left between them. CDR3 size: 13 residues. Germline V gene data show CDR1 as MGHRA and CDR2 as YSYEKL.

The rearrangement uses TRBV7-9 and TRBJ2-1; D gene uncertain. Deletions cut 0 bases from V and 4 bases from J, with 4 bases between. Germline V gene sequence: CDR1 SEHNR, CDR2 FQNEAQ (reference sequence). The CDR3 spans 13 residues. DNA of the CDR3: TGTGCCAGCAGCTTAGCCAGATACAATGAGCAGTTCTTC. The encoded protein is CASSLARYNEQFF.

This clone was seen once. The gene calls are TRBV29-1 and TRBJ1-2; 7 bases fit TRBD1. V lost 4 bases, J lost 4 bases, and 3 bases stayed unmatched. The germline V gene encodes CDR1 SQVTM and CDR2 ANQGSEA. This CDR3 is 12 amino acids long. Written as DNA, the CDR3 is TGCAGCGTTGGGCGACAGGGCTATGGCTACACCTTC. This translates into CSVGRQGYGYTF. The entire variable domain, with the rest obtained from reference TRBV29-1 and TRBJ1-2, is as follows: SAVISQKPSRDICQRGTSLTIQCQVDSQVTMMFWYRQQPGQSLTLIATANQGSEATYESGFVIDKFPISRPNLTFSTLTVSNMSPEDSSIYLCSVGRQGYGYTFGSGTRLTVV.

This clone was detected only once. The J gene is TRBJ2-7, the V gene TRBV7-6, with 7 nucleotides matching TRBD1. Looked up from germline, CDR1 is SGHVS and CDR2 is FNYEAQ. The CDR3 has 14 amino acids. J was trimmed by 3 bases and V by 0 bases; bases with no gene match: 2. The CDR3 region has the DNA TGTGCCAGCAGCTTAGCGGGACAGCGCTACGAGCAGTACTTC. Translating gives CASSLAGQRYEQYF.

The gene calls are TRBV4-1 and TRBJ2-4, with 10 bases aligning to TRBD2. CDR3 size: 21 residues. Germline assignment: CDR1 MGHRA and CDR2 YSYEKL. With 1 base clipped from V and 0 bases from J, the junction kept 15 bases outside the gene matches. Here the CDR3 DNA reads TGCGCCAGCAGCCAAGTTAGCCCCCTTAGCGGGGGGACCATAGCCAAAAACATTCAGTACTTC. Protein: CASSQVSPLSGGTIAKNIQYF.